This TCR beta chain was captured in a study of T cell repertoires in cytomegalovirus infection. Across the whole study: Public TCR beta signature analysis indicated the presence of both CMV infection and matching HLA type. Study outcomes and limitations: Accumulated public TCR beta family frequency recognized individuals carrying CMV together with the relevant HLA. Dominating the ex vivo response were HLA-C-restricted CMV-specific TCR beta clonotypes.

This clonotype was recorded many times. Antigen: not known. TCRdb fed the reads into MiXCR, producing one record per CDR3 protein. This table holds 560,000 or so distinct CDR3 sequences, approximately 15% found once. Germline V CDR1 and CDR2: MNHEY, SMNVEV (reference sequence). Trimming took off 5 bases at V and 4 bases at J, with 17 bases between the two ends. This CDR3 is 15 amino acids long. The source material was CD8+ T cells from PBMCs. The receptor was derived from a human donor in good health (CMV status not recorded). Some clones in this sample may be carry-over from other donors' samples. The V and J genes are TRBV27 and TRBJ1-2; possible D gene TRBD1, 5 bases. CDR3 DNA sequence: TGTGCCAGCAGTCCCCTGGGGGATCACGCCTATGGCTACACCTTC. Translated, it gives CASSPLGDHAYGYTF.